A single sample gave rise to the 24 T cell receptor beta chains below, sequenced in a study of tumor-infiltrating lymphocytes in primary liver carcinoma. Blood RNA was derived from unsorted whole blood, and germline DNA was extracted too. Starting from 500 ng of total RNA, TCR beta cDNA was produced with a primer in the constant region. A slightly modified ARM-PCR protocol with three nested multiplex PCR rounds produced these TCR beta libraries. A C-beta reverse primer was combined with TRBV1-TRBV30 forward primers in the first two PCR rounds, and each round had 10 cycles. TCRdb re-called the multiplex PCR reads through MiXCR, storing one row per CDR3 protein. There are approximately 300,000 distinct CDR3 sequences in the sample; 65% occur only once, and roughly 9% lies in the top ten. Material for sequencing was peripheral blood. Receptors were obtained from a man in his forties with primary liver carcinoma and hepatitis B virus infection.

With regard to this clonotype: This clone may be a read error of a much larger clone one base away. The chain uses TRBV4-3 and TRBJ1-2; D unclear. Germline assignment: CDR1 LGHNA and CDR2 YSLEER. Deletions cut 0 bases from V and 7 bases from J, with 15 bases between. The CDR3 has 15 amino acids. CDR3 amino acids: CASSQDGQRASGYTF. CDR3 DNA: TGCGCCAGCAGCCAAGATGGGCAGAGGGCAAGTGGCTACACCTTC.

In the case of this clonotype: An end of the junction differs from the germline gene, which may be a read error. The rearrangement links TRBV11-2 to TRBJ2-3; D is undetermined. The CDR3 extends over 14 amino acids. The germline gives CDR1 SGHAT, CDR2 FQNNGV. CDR3 in DNA: TGTGCCAGCAGCTTAAATCTCTTGGCAGATATGCAGTATTTT. Amino acids: CASSLNLLADMQYF. The variable domain in full, completed from reference TRBV11-2 and TRBJ2-3, reads EAGVAQSPRYKIIEKRQSVAFWCNPISGHATLYWYQQILGQGPKLLIQFQNNGVVDDSQLPKDRFSAERLKGVDSTLKIQPAKLEDSAVYLCASSLNLLADMQYFGPGTRLTVL.

To note about this clonotype: This could be a read error, since a much larger clone is one nucleotide away. V gene TRBV4-3 combines with J gene TRBJ1-4; 8 nucleotides match TRBD1. Germline CDR1 LGHNA, CDR2 YSLEER. With 0 bases clipped from V and 5 bases from J, the junction kept 5 bases outside the gene matches. The CDR3 runs 16 residues. The CDR3 region is CASSQETSGGNEKLFF. The CDR3 bases are TGCGCCAGCAGCCAAGAAACCTCAGGGGGCAATGAAAAACTGTTTTTT.

In this sample, this clonotype turned up once. The CDR3 does not end in the conserved phenylalanine or tryptophan, so this is likely a read error. The rearrangement links TRBV6-2 or TRBV6-3 to TRBJ1-5, with D possibly matching TRBD1 (6 bases). The germline gives CDR1 MNHEY, CDR2 SVGEGT. The germline V and J ends were trimmed by 2 bases and 6 bases, with 11 bases remaining between them. This CDR3 is built from 14 residues. CDR3 DNA sequence: TGTGCCAGCAGTTACATGGGGGGCGGTCAGCCCCAGCATTCT. Translation: CASSYMGGGQPQHS.

A note on this clonotype: Because the CDR3's place on the DNA is in doubt, the DNA is left out and the CDR3 is given as listed by TCRdb. This chain joins TRBV28 and TRBJ2-5; the table names TRBD1, a call not compared with the DNA. CDR1 is MDHEN, CDR2 SYDVKM, per germline. Ends included, the CDR3 has 14 residues. This chain's CDR3 is CASILGNRVETQYF.

A remark on this clonotype: The germline gene is not matched at one end of the junction; a read error may be the cause. DNA of the CDR3: TGTGCCAGCAGCTTAGAGATGGCACCAAAACCCTACAAGCAGTACTTC. Translated, it gives CASSLEMAPKPYKQYF. This sequence joins TRBV11-2 and TRBJ2-7; D is uncertain. The germline gives CDR1 SGHAT, CDR2 FQNNGV. This CDR3 spans 16 amino acids.

This sequence joins TRBV5-1 and TRBJ1-1, with unresolved D. From germline, CDR1 is SGHRS and CDR2 YFSETQ. V gave up 5 bases and J gave up 4 bases, with 15 bases separating them. The CDR3 has 14 residues. This CDR3 reads CASSLQDYGTEAFF. The CDR3 nucleotides read TGCGCCAGCAGTCTCCAGGATTACGGCACTGAAGCTTTCTTT. The whole variable domain, filled in from reference TRBV5-1 and TRBJ1-1, reads KAGVTQTPRYLIKTRGQQVTLSCSPISGHRSVSWYQQTPGQGLQFLFEYFSETQRNKGNFPGRFSGRQFSNSRSEMNVSTLELGDSALYLCASSLQDYGTEAFFGQGTRLTVV.

The chain couples TRBV11-3 to TRBJ1-5, with no clear D. Germline assignment: CDR1 SGHNT and CDR2 YENEEA. V lost 5 bases and J lost 10, with 15 bases in between. This CDR3 has 13 amino acids. CDR3: CASSNQRCQPQHF. DNA for the CDR3: TGTGCCAGCAGCAACCAACGGTGTCAACCCCAGCATTTT.

This clonotype was counted once. A single base separates this from a much larger clone, so it may be a read error. The CDR3 coding sequence is TGTGCCAGCACGAGACATAGCACCGGGGAGCCGTTTTTT. It translates to CASTRHSTGEPFF. The chain employs TRBV6-1 and TRBJ2-2, with a weak D call TRBD2 (5 bases). CDR3 length: 13 amino acids. CDR1 and CDR2 (germline): MNHNS, SASEGT.

The rearrangement uses TRBV7-8 and TRBJ2-7; 12 bases fit TRBD2. The V and J ends lost 7 bases and 2 bases, in that order; junction bases with no gene match: 12. The CDR3 extends over 17 amino acids. Germline V lookup: CDR1 SGHVS, CDR2 FQNEAQ. As DNA, the CDR3 is TGTGCCAGCAACCCCCGTACTAGCGGGAGGCCAACCTACGAGCAGTACTTC. Protein: CASNPRTSGRPTYEQYF.

Turning to this clonotype: A read error may explain this, as a much larger clone is one base away. J is TRBJ2-3 and V is TRBV29-1; D is possibly TRBD2 (6 bases). The V end was cut by 7 bases, the J end by 5 bases, with 19 bases between. Germline lookup yields CDR1 SQVTM and CDR2 ANQGSEA. There are 14 residues in the CDR3. The CDR3 DNA reads TGCAGCGGAACAGAACTGGGGGGAGGAGATACGCAGTATTTT. This sequence encodes CSGTELGGGDTQYF.

Points on this clonotype: A much bigger clone sits one base away, suggesting this may be a read error. The chain uses TRBV6-2 or TRBV6-3 and TRBJ2-5; 8 nucleotides agree with TRBD1. Germline CDR1 reads MNHEY; CDR2 reads SVGEGT. The CDR3 loop spans 13 amino acids. Here the CDR3 reads CASRWTGTETRYF. CDR3 in DNA: TGTGCCAGCAGATGGACAGGGACAGAGACCCGGTACTTC.

V and J are TRBV29-1 and TRBJ1-1; 7 bases map to TRBD1. Trimming at V came to 0 bases and at J to 3 bases, leaving 19 bases not matched to a gene. Germline assignment: CDR1 SQVTM and CDR2 ANQGSEA. This CDR3 is built from 19 residues. The CDR3 loop reads CSVEDLNVTGTGADTEAFF. Written as DNA, the CDR3 is TGCAGCGTTGAAGATCTTAATGTGACAGGGACGGGGGCGGACACTGAAGCTTTCTTT. The complete variable domain, with remaining parts taken from reference TRBV29-1 and TRBJ1-1, reads SAVISQKPSRDICQRGTSLTIQCQVDSQVTMMFWYRQQPGQSLTLIATANQGSEATYESGFVIDKFPISRPNLTFSTLTVSNMSPEDSSIYLCSVEDLNVTGTGADTEAFFGQGTRLTVV.

As regards this clonotype: This may arise from a read error, as a much more abundant clone is one base away. The chain uses TRBV12-3 or TRBV12-4 and TRBJ1-5; no clear D gene. The CDR3 extends over 15 amino acids. The CDR3 region has the DNA TGTGCCAGCAGTTTATTAATAGGGAGCAATCAGCCCCAGCGTTTT. It encodes CASSLLIGSNQPQRF.

CDR3 loop: CASSLAWGSEAFF. The CDR3 DNA reads as TGCGCCAGCAGCTTGGCCTGGGGCTCTGAAGCTTTCTTT. This chain connects TRBV5-1 to TRBJ1-1; TRBD1 might be the D (5 bases). V shed 0 bases and J shed 6 bases, with 9 bases lying between them. Germline V gene sequence: CDR1 SGHRS, CDR2 YFSETQ. This CDR3 is 13 amino acids long.

As for this clonotype: Since a much larger clone is just one base distant, this may be a read error. This sequence joins TRBV4-2 and TRBJ2-3; D might be TRBD2 (7 bases). The germline V gene has CDR1 LGHNA and CDR2 YNFKEQ. There are 17 residues in the CDR3. Trimming shortened V by 4 bases and J by 1 base, and 18 bases separated the two germline ends. CDR3 sequence reads: CASSPGASGLGTDTQYF. CDR3 bases: TGTGCCAGCAGCCCAGGGGCTAGCGGTCTAGGCACAGATACGCAGTATTTT.

The V gene is TRBV2, the J gene TRBJ2-3; D perhaps matches TRBD1 (6 bases). CDR1 is SNHLY, CDR2 FYNNEI, per germline. The CDR3 totals 14 residues. The ends were cut back, 8 bases at V and 4 bases at J, with 16 bases in the middle. In nucleotides, the CDR3 is TGTGCCAGCGCAAGACAGGCTTTGGCAGATACGCAGTATTTT. Translating gives CASARQALADTQYF.

This rearrangement joins TRBV5-1 to TRBJ1-2; TRBD1 aligns across 11 bases. The V gene's germline CDR1 is SGHRS and CDR2 YFSETQ. Losses at the gene ends were 0 bases for V and 8 bases for J; bases not matched to a gene: 6. This CDR3 has 15 residues. CDR3 DNA sequence: TGCGCCAGCAGCTTGGCCGGGGGACAGGGGGAAGGCTACACCTTC. Translating gives CASSLAGGQGEGYTF.

This clonotype appeared a single time. A much larger clone lies one base from this, so it may be a read error. The chain couples TRBV6-1 to TRBJ2-7, with D perhaps TRBD1 or TRBD2 (5 bases each). The CDR3 covers 14 residues. Germline V CDR1 and CDR2: MNHNS, SASEGT. CDR3 sequence: CASSGRDGSYGQYF. DNA of the CDR3: TGTGCCAGCAGTGGACGGGACGGCTCCTACGGGCAGTACTTC.

This clonotype was seen many times. V gene TRBV6-2 or TRBV6-3 combines with J gene TRBJ2-7, with D unresolved. The CDR3 totals 12 residues. Germline CDR1 is MNHEY and CDR2 is SVGEGT. V was trimmed by 2 bases and J by 5 bases, leaving 7 bases between them. CDR3 loop: CASSYHPNEQYF. In DNA form, the CDR3 reads TGTGCCAGCAGTTACCACCCGAACGAGCAGTACTTC.

Concerning this clonotype itself: Just one base apart from a much larger clone, this may be a read error. This chain joins TRBV6-2 or TRBV6-3 and TRBJ2-5; the D is unclear. V was pared by 5 bases and J by 4 bases, with 17 bases between. The CDR3 is made up of 15 amino acids. Germline V lookup: CDR1 MNHEY, CDR2 SVGEGT. The CDR3 loop is CASSQDPGRIETQYF. In DNA form, the CDR3 reads TGTGCCAGCAGTCAGGATCCGGGCCGGATAGAGACCCAGTACTTC.

Remarks on this clonotype: At one boundary the junction diverges from the germline segment, which might be a read error. The DNA for the CDR3 is TGTGCCAGCAGCTTAAATAGCGGGAGCTCCCAAGAGATCCAGTGCTTC. Amino acid sequence: CASSLNSGSSQEIQCF. This chain joins TRBV11-2 and TRBJ2-5; TRBD2 matches 9 bases. CDR1 and CDR2 (germline): SGHAT, FQNNGV. The CDR3 spans 16 residues. Looking up the rest from reference TRBV11-2 and TRBJ2-5 gives the full variable domain: EAGVAQSPRYKIIEKRQSVAFWCNPISGHATLYWYQQILGQGPKLLIQFQNNGVVDDSQLPKDRFSAERLKGVDSTLKIQPAKLEDSAVYLCASSLNSGSSQEIQCFGPGTRLLVL.

As to this clonotype: An end of the junction does not agree with germline; a read error may underlie this. The rearrangement joins TRBV28 to TRBJ2-5; D not resolved. The germline V gene has CDR1 MDHEN and CDR2 SYDVKM. CDR3 length: 15 amino acids. DNA of the CDR3: TGTGTCAGCAGTTTGCATGGTCTGGAAACTGGGACCCAGTACTTC. It codes for CVSSLHGLETGTQYF.

A note on this clonotype: With a much larger clone just one base away, this may be a read error. This sequence joins TRBV6-1 and TRBJ1-1, with D maybe TRBD1 (6 bases). Germline V gives CDR1 MNHNS, CDR2 SASEGT. V dropped 5 bases and J dropped 7 bases, with 14 bases sitting between them. The CDR3 loop spans 13 amino acids. The CDR3 here is CASSRVADSEAFF. The CDR3 coding sequence is TGTGCCAGCAGTAGGGTGGCGGACAGTGAAGCTTTCTTT.